The next 22 T cell receptor beta chains were all read from a single sample in a study of cytomegalovirus exposure and HLA in healthy donors. The PCR employed 60 Vbeta primers together with 13 Jbeta primers. Only in-frame clones appear in the TCRdb table, and some are missing; sequencing was by immunoSEQ multiplex PCR. The sample records some 95,000 clones, about 70% being singletons. Sequencing was done on a sample of PBMCs. These receptors were taken from a female donor in good health and CMV-seronegative.

The V and J genes are TRBV4-1 and TRBJ1-1, with D tentatively TRBD1 (6 bases). The CDR3 totals 17 residues. Germline V gives CDR1 MGHRA, CDR2 YSYEKL. V shed 2 bases and J shed 3 bases, with 19 bases lying between them. The CDR3 sequence: CASSQRGGRGWDTEAFF. Written as DNA, the CDR3 is TGCGCCAGCAGCCAACGCGGGGGGCGTGGATGGGACACTGAAGCTTTCTTT.

The chain employs TRBV29-1 and TRBJ2-2; 8 bases match TRBD2. CDR3 length equals 14 residues. Germline assignment: CDR1 SQVTM and CDR2 ANQGSEA. Trimming removed 4 bases from V and 4 bases from J; junction bases left unmatched: 5. CDR3 coding DNA: TGCAGCGTTGCGCGGGGGGTAGGCACCGGGGAGCTGTTTTTT. This sequence encodes CSVARGVGTGELFF.

This clone has just a few counts. This chain connects TRBV7-6 to TRBJ2-7; weak D call: TRBD2 (6 bases). CDR1 and CDR2 from the germline V gene are SGHVS and FNYEAQ. V was clipped by 1 base and J by 4 bases, with 17 bases between them. The CDR3 runs to 16 residues. As DNA, the CDR3 is TGTGCCAGCAGCTTAGTGTTTGACGGGAGACAATACGAGCAGTACTTC. The encoded protein is CASSLVFDGRQYEQYF.

This clone was recorded a few times. V gene TRBV6-6 combines with J gene TRBJ1-1, with a weak D call TRBD1 (5 bases). Germline CDR1 MNHNY, CDR2 SVGAGI (reference sequence). Deletions cut 0 bases from V and 1 base from J, with 6 bases between. This CDR3 comprises 14 residues. CDR3 in amino acids: CASSYSGANTEAFF. The CDR3 DNA follows: TGTGCCAGCAGTTACTCTGGGGCGAACACTGAAGCTTTCTTT.

A remark on this clone: This same CDR3 is encoded by further DNA sequences in the sample. This chain joins TRBV7-9 and TRBJ1-1, with D possibly matching TRBD1 (5 bases). The CDR3 sequence is 13 residues long. Trimming left V 6 bases short and J 7 bases short, with 15 bases between. Germline values: CDR1 SEHNR, CDR2 FQNEAQ (reference sequence). The CDR3 spells CASSQGSVNEAFF. In DNA form, the CDR3 reads TGTGCCAGCAGTCAGGGTTCAGTAAATGAAGCTTTCTTT.

This clone has just one count. This sequence joins TRBV6-5 and TRBJ2-2; the D gene is possibly TRBD2 (5 bases). The CDR3 contains 15 residues. Trimming left V 4 bases short and J 3 bases short, with 12 bases between. CDR1 is MNHEY, CDR2 SVGAGI, per germline. The CDR3 nucleotides read TGTGCCAGCAGTTGGAAAGCGGAATACACCGGGGAGCTGTTTTTT. It specifies CASSWKAEYTGELFF.

The chain couples TRBV5-4 to TRBJ2-1; no reliable D call. Germline loops: CDR1 SGHNT, CDR2 YYREEE (reference sequence). The CDR3 extends over 15 amino acids. The V end lost 0 bases, the J end lost 2 bases, and 9 bases lay between the germline ends. CDR3 DNA sequence: TGTGCCAGCAGCTTGGGCGGCAGCACCTACAATGAGCAGTTCTTC. It codes for CASSLGGSTYNEQFF.

J is TRBJ2-7 and V is TRBV10-3; TRBD1 matches at 9 bases. Germline lookup yields CDR1 ENHRY and CDR2 SYGVKD. The CDR3 extends over 16 amino acids. V lost 3 bases, J lost 9 bases, and 15 bases stayed unmatched. In nucleotides, the CDR3 is TGTGCCATCAGTGACAGGGTTGGGACAGGGCTCTTGGGGCAGTACTTC. It codes for CAISDRVGTGLLGQYF.

CDR3 sequence: CASSREAQTLYSYEQYF. CDR3 in DNA: TGTGCCAGCAGTCGTGAGGCCCAGACCTTATACTCCTACGAGCAGTACTTC. V is TRBV28 and J is TRBJ2-7; D call uncertain. V was clipped by 5 bases and J by 0 bases, with 20 bases between them. The V gene's germline CDR1 is MDHEN and CDR2 SYDVKM. The CDR3 runs to 17 residues. The full variable domain, its missing parts supplied by reference TRBV28 and TRBJ2-7, is DVKVTQSSRYLVKRTGEKVFLECVQDMDHENMFWYRQDPGLGLRLIYFSYDVKMKEKGDIPEGYSVSREKKERFSLILESASTNQTSMYLCASSREAQTLYSYEQYFGPGTRLTVT.

This clone has just one count. V gene TRBV27 combines with J gene TRBJ2-3; D might be TRBD2 (5 bases). CDR1 is MNHEY, CDR2 SMNVEV, per germline (reference sequence). The CDR3 has 16 amino acids. Between the trimmed V and J ends, which lost 3 bases and 4 bases, there was a span of 17 bases. The CDR3 sequence is CASSFWETRHSDTQYF. In DNA form, the CDR3 reads TGTGCCAGCAGTTTTTGGGAGACTCGTCACTCAGATACGCAGTATTTT.

This clone has just one count. This chain joins TRBV30 and TRBJ2-2; D is perhaps TRBD2 (5 bases). V was pared by 2 bases and J by 5 bases, with 9 bases between. The germline V gene encodes CDR1 GTSNPN and CDR2 SVGIG (reference sequence). CDR3 length: 13 residues. CDR3 in amino acids: CAWSRGDTGELFF. The CDR3 DNA reads TGTGCCTGGAGTCGGGGTGATACCGGGGAGCTGTTTTTT.

The chain is built from TRBV2 and TRBJ1-2; possible D gene TRBD1, 5 bases. This CDR3 contains 17 residues. The germline gives CDR1 SNHLY, CDR2 FYNNEI. Trimming shortened V by 3 bases and J by 7 bases, and 24 bases separated the two germline ends. The DNA of the CDR3 is TGTGCCAGCAGTGACAGGGTGAACCTGGCCCTAACCGGTGGCTACACCTTC. It specifies CASSDRVNLALTGGYTF. Complete variable domain (other parts from reference TRBV2 and TRBJ1-2): EPEVTQTPSHQVTQMGQEVILRCVPISNHLYFYWYRQILGQKVEFLVSFYNNEISEKSEIFDDQFSVERPDGSNFTLKIRSTKLEDSAMYFCASSDRVNLALTGGYTFGSGTRLTVV.

V gene TRBV5-6 combines with J gene TRBJ1-3, with D unclear. The germline CDR1 and CDR2 sequences are SGHDT and YYEEEE. This CDR3 comprises 16 residues. Deletions cut 2 bases from V and 0 bases from J, with 12 bases between. The CDR3 sequence: CASSFLWTVSGNTIYF. DNA for the CDR3: TGTGCCAGCAGCTTTCTCTGGACTGTCTCTGGAAACACCATATATTTT.

V and J are TRBV29-1 and TRBJ2-7; D is unresolved. Germline CDR1 and CDR2: SQVTM and ANQGSEA. CDR3 length: 13 amino acids. Trimming cost V 0 bases and J 0 bases, with 6 bases left between them. Here the CDR3 reads CSVEEPSSYEQYF. In DNA, the CDR3 is TGCAGCGTTGAAGAGCCTAGCTCCTACGAGCAGTACTTC.

The rearrangement joins TRBV11-2 to TRBJ2-5; a possible D gene is TRBD2 (5 bases). The V gene's germline CDR1 is SGHAT and CDR2 FQNNGV. The CDR3 runs to 12 residues. V was shortened by 6 bases and J by 2 bases, with 7 bases between the two germline ends. The chain's CDR3 is CASRLGQETQYF. For the CDR3, the DNA is TGTGCCAGCAGACTAGGGCAAGAGACCCAGTACTTC. The full variable domain, completed using reference TRBV11-2 and TRBJ2-5, is EAGVAQSPRYKIIEKRQSVAFWCNPISGHATLYWYQQILGQGPKLLIQFQNNGVVDDSQLPKDRFSAERLKGVDSTLKIQPAKLEDSAVYLCASRLGQETQYFGPGTRLLVL.

This clone was counted once. The chain links TRBV11-2 to TRBJ1-2, with D possibly being TRBD1 (5 bases). Trimming took off 2 bases at V and 2 bases at J, with 12 bases between the two ends. Germline CDR1 SGHAT, CDR2 FQNNGV. This CDR3 is built from 15 residues. The CDR3 is CASSLTTQGNYGYTF. CDR3 nucleotide sequence: TGTGCCAGCAGCTTAACGACGCAGGGAAACTATGGCTACACCTTC.

V usage is TRBV29-1 and J usage is TRBJ2-7, with TRBD2 matching 7 bases. This CDR3 has 13 residues. In germline, CDR1 is SQVTM, CDR2 ANQGSEA. The J segment lost 9 bases and the V segment lost 6 bases, leaving 14 bases of the junction unmatched. The CDR3 DNA follows: TGCAGCGTGCGGACTAGAGGGGTCCTCGGGCAGTACTTC. Translating gives CSVRTRGVLGQYF.

On this clone: One end of the junction is discordant with germline, which a read error may explain. This chain uses TRBV29-1 with TRBJ1-5; tentatively, D is TRBD1 (6 bases). This CDR3 has 13 amino acids. Germline V CDR1 and CDR2: SQVTM, ANQGSEA. The CDR3 DNA reads as TGCAGCGGGGCTACAGGGTGGAATCAGCCCCAGAATTTT. Translated: CSGATGWNQPQNF.

The chain is built from TRBV5-8 and TRBJ1-2; a possible D gene is TRBD1 (5 bases). The CDR3 is 15 residues long. Germline assignment: CDR1 SGHTS and CDR2 YDEGEE. V was trimmed by 3 bases and J by 0 bases, leaving 12 bases between them. The CDR3 is CASSYRGAANYGYTF. CDR3 bases: TGTGCCAGCAGCTACCGCGGGGCAGCTAACTATGGCTACACCTTC.

The chain employs TRBV29-1 and TRBJ2-2; 9 bases agree with TRBD2. The germline gives CDR1 SQVTM, CDR2 ANQGSEA. The ends lost 7 bases at V and 1 base at J; junction bases unmatched: 4. The CDR3 sequence is 14 residues long. The CDR3 DNA is TGCAGCGGCGGACTAGCGCAGAACACCGGGGAGCTGTTTTTT. Its protein product is CSGGLAQNTGELFF.

V is TRBV5-4 and J is TRBJ2-1; perhaps TRBD2 as D (5 bases). Germline lookup yields CDR1 SGHNT and CDR2 YYREEE (reference sequence). V was cut by 7 bases and J by 3 bases, with 8 bases left in between. The CDR3 is made up of 12 amino acids. CDR3: CASGEHYNEQFF. The CDR3 DNA is TGTGCCAGCGGGGAGCACTACAATGAGCAGTTCTTC.

The genes are TRBV6-1 and TRBJ2-3; TRBD2 aligns across 10 bases. The V gene's germline CDR1 is MNHNS and CDR2 SASEGT. Trimming took 1 base from V and 3 from J; bases not matched to a gene: 4. The CDR3 is 16 amino acids. The CDR3 sequence is CASSEVVAGGTDTQYF. In DNA form, the CDR3 reads TGTGCCAGCAGTGAAGTCGTAGCGGGAGGAACAGATACGCAGTATTTT.